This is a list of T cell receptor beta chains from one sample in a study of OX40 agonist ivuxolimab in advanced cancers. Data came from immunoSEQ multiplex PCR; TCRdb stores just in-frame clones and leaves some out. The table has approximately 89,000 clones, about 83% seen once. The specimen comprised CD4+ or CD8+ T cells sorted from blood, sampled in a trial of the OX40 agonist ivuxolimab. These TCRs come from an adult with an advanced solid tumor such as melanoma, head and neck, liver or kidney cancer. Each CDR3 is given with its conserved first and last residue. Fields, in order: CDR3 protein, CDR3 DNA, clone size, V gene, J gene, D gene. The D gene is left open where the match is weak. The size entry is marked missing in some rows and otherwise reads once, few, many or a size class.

CDR3 protein: CASSDGTGGRNEQFF
CDR3 DNA: TGTGCCAGCAGCGATGGGACAGGGGGCCGAAATGAGCAGTTCTTC
clone size: -
V gene: TRBV11-3
J gene: TRBJ2-1
D gene: TRBD1

CDR3 protein: CASSQGGGINTF
CDR3 DNA: TGCGCCAGCAGCCAAGGTGGAGGGATTAACACCTTC
clone size: -
V gene: TRBV4-3
J gene: TRBJ1-2
D gene: -

CDR3 protein: CASRANRGQVGGYTF
CDR3 DNA: TGTGCCAGCAGAGCTAACAGGGGGCAGGTCGGAGGCTACACCTTC
clone size: -
V gene: TRBV6-5
J gene: TRBJ1-2
D gene: TRBD1

CDR3 protein: CASSLVQVDYGYTF
CDR3 DNA: TGCGCCAGCAGCTTGGTCCAGGTAGACTATGGCTACACCTTC
clone size: -
V gene: TRBV5-1
J gene: TRBJ1-2
D gene: -

CDR3 protein: CASSLIGRVTEAFF
CDR3 DNA: TGTGCCAGCAGTTTGATCGGCAGAGTCACTGAAGCTTTCTTT
clone size: -
V gene: TRBV28
J gene: TRBJ1-1
D gene: -

CDR3 protein: CASSYSRGGEKLFF
CDR3 DNA: TGTGCCAGCAGTTACTCTAGGGGGGGGGAAAAACTGTTTTTT
clone size: -
V gene: TRBV6-6
J gene: TRBJ1-4
D gene: -

CDR3 protein: CANHPGQGESRPMNEQYF
CDR3 DNA: TGTGCCAACCATCCGGGACAGGGGGAGTCGCGACCGATGAACGAGCAGTACTTC
clone size: -
V gene: TRBV10-3
J gene: TRBJ2-7
D gene: TRBD1

CDR3 protein: CASSLRTSGGNEQFF
CDR3 DNA: TGTGCCAGCAGCCTCAGGACTAGCGGTGGGAATGAGCAGTTCTTC
clone size: -
V gene: TRBV11-2
J gene: TRBJ2-1
D gene: TRBD2

CDR3 protein: CASSQALALYTDTQYF
CDR3 DNA: TGCGCCAGCAGCCAAGCCCTCGCCTTATACACAGATACGCAGTATTTT
clone size: once
V gene: TRBV4-3
J gene: TRBJ2-3
D gene: -

CDR3 protein: CASSLALGMNTEAFF
CDR3 DNA: TGTGCCAGCAGCCTGGCCTTGGGCATGAACACTGAAGCTTTCTTT
clone size: -
V gene: TRBV7-2
J gene: TRBJ1-1
D gene: -

CDR3 protein: CASSPRSGATNYYGYTF
CDR3 DNA: TGTGCCAGCTCACCACGATCGGGCGCCACCAACTACTATGGCTACACCTTC
clone size: -
V gene: TRBV18
J gene: TRBJ1-2
D gene: -

CDR3 protein: CASSQESSLRGYTF
CDR3 DNA: TGCGCCAGCAGCCAAGAATCGAGCCTCCGGGGCTACACCTTC
clone size: -
V gene: TRBV4-1
J gene: TRBJ1-2
D gene: -

CDR3 protein: CASSAGTAGRKLFF
CDR3 DNA: TGTGCCAGCAGCGCCGGGACAGCCGGTCGGAAACTGTTTTTT
clone size: -
V gene: TRBV5-6
J gene: TRBJ1-4
D gene: TRBD1

CDR3 protein: CASTNSPGTGYNTYEQYF
CDR3 DNA: TGTGCCAGCACCAACTCCCCCGGGACAGGCTACAATACCTACGAGCAGTACTTC
clone size: once
V gene: TRBV5-4
J gene: TRBJ2-7
D gene: TRBD1

CDR3 protein: CASSGPYAGELFF
CDR3 DNA: TGTGCCAGCAGTGGTCCGTACGCCGGGGAGCTGTTTTTT
clone size: -
V gene: TRBV6-1
J gene: TRBJ2-2
D gene: -

CDR3 protein: CASSLPGMVNGYTF
CDR3 DNA: TGTGCCAGCAGTTTGCCCGGGATGGTGAATGGCTACACCTTC
clone size: -
V gene: TRBV28
J gene: TRBJ1-2
D gene: -

CDR3 protein: CASSLDPGPGTDTQYF
CDR3 DNA: TGTGCCAGCAGCTTGGATCCAGGGCCGGGCACAGATACGCAGTATTTT
clone size: -
V gene: TRBV5-6
J gene: TRBJ2-3
D gene: -

CDR3 protein: CATSPRISTNEKLFF
CDR3 DNA: TGTGCCACCAGTCCGAGGATTTCAACTAATGAAAAACTGTTTTTT
clone size: -
V gene: TRBV15
J gene: TRBJ1-4
D gene: -

CDR3 protein: CASSPDANSGNTIYF
CDR3 DNA: TGTGCCAGCAGTCCGGACGCCAACTCTGGAAACACCATATATTTT
clone size: -
V gene: TRBV6-6
J gene: TRBJ1-3
D gene: -

CDR3 protein: CASSGQLVDQPQHF
CDR3 DNA: TGTGCCAGCAGTGGACAGTTGGTCGATCAGCCCCAGCATTTT
clone size: -
V gene: TRBV2
J gene: TRBJ1-5
D gene: -

CDR3 protein: CASRYRWGYNQPQHF
CDR3 DNA: TGTGCCAGCAGATACAGATGGGGTTACAATCAGCCCCAGCATTTT
clone size: -
V gene: TRBV2
J gene: TRBJ1-5
D gene: -

CDR3 protein: CASSVGQAESYGYTF
CDR3 DNA: TGTGCCAGCAGCGTAGGTCAGGCGGAGAGCTATGGCTACACCTTC
clone size: -
V gene: TRBV9
J gene: TRBJ1-2
D gene: -

CDR3 protein: CASSQFLSTDTQYF
CDR3 DNA: TGCGCCAGCAGCCAATTTCTGTCCACAGATACGCAGTATTTT
clone size: -
V gene: TRBV4-1
J gene: TRBJ2-3
D gene: -

CDR3 protein: CASSVWGAYQPQHF
CDR3 DNA: TGTGCCAGCAGTGTGTGGGGGGCGTATCAGCCCCAGCATTTT
clone size: -
V gene: TRBV2
J gene: TRBJ1-5
D gene: -

CDR3 protein: CASSLGARGQNEQFF
CDR3 DNA: TGTGCCAGCAGCCTGGGGGCCAGGGGGCAGAATGAGCAGTTCTTC
clone size: -
V gene: TRBV11-3
J gene: TRBJ2-1
D gene: TRBD1